The 2 T cell receptor beta chains below all came from one sample that was sequenced in a study of long-term antiretroviral therapy in people with HIV. The run of the v3.0 immunoSEQ assay was at survey level. Repertoires were generated with immunoSEQ multiplex PCR, while TCRdb's copy carries only in-frame clones and drops some. Of approximately 12,000 clones listed, 83% are singletons. Source: unsorted PBMCs, taken 3.4 years after starting antiretroviral therapy. All receptors derive from a man in his forties with HIV.

The CDR3, as DNA: TGTGCCAGTACCTTCCGGGACAGGATCCTAGAAAACTATGGCTACACCTTC. The encoded protein is CASTFRDRILENYGYTF. The chain is built from TRBV19 and TRBJ1-2, with 8 bases identical to TRBD1. Germline assignment: CDR1 LNHDA and CDR2 SQIVND (reference sequence). V gave up 7 bases and J gave up 2 bases; unmatched junction bases: 15. The CDR3 sequence is 17 residues long.

The chain couples TRBV2 to TRBJ1-5, with a possible D match to TRBD1 (5 bases). From germline, CDR1 is SNHLY and CDR2 FYNNEI. Trimming removed 2 bases from V and 4 bases from J, with 12 bases in between. The CDR3 is 15 residues long. For the CDR3, the DNA is TGTGCCAGCAGTGAACTGGCCAGGGTTAATCAGCCCCAGCATTTT. Protein: CASSELARVNQPQHF.